Included here is one T cell receptor beta chain sequence, with context. The data belong to a study of blood T cell repertoires in COVID-19. The overall study: COVID-19 samples collected from the United States, Italy and Spain covered acute and convalescent phases.

J was trimmed by 5 bases and V by 8 bases; bases with no gene match: 4. Germline lookup yields CDR1 LNHDA and CDR2 SQIVND (reference sequence). This CDR3 is built from 12 residues. The data were produced by immunoSEQ multiplex PCR, yet TCRdb's version contains in-frame clones alone and is incomplete. This sample yields under 350,000 clones, of which around 89% are seen a single time; about 4.6% belongs to the top ten. The receptor was isolated from a man aged 35-49 years with acute or convalescent COVID-19. Sequencing input: peripheral blood. The V gene is TRBV19, the J gene TRBJ2-7, with 9 bases aligning to TRBD1. The CDR3 sequence is CASSGQGDEQYF. The CDR3, as DNA: TGTGCCAGTTCGGGACAGGGCGACGAGCAGTACTTC.